Given below is one T cell receptor beta chain in context. The antigen is unknown. Time point denoted: neoterminal ileum biopsy at postoperative endoscopy, about 6 months after surgery. The source of the sample is a study of T cell repertoires in ileal Crohn's disease. Across the whole study: Less than 45% were active smokers at surgery; median disease duration was roughly eight years. Surgery for a complication: stricturing in roughly 61%, penetrating in approximately 40%. General study findings and limits: Within the first postoperative year, endoscopy came at median about 7.3 months.

Using immunoSEQ multiplex PCR, the repertoire was profiled, and TCRdb retains in-frame clones only, with some absent. The sample carries approximately 10,000 clones, just under 75% recorded once. The sample taken for sequencing was ileal tissue. This TCR came from an adult with Crohn's disease.

This CDR3 reads CASSLNLQSNQPQHF. As DNA, the CDR3 is TGTGCCAGCAGTTTGAACCTCCAGAGCAATCAGCCCCAGCATTTT. The chain combines TRBV28 with TRBJ1-5; D gene ambiguous. V was clipped by 3 bases and J by 1 base, with 10 bases between them. CDR3 length: 15 residues. Germline V gene lookup returns CDR1 MDHEN and CDR2 SYDVKM.